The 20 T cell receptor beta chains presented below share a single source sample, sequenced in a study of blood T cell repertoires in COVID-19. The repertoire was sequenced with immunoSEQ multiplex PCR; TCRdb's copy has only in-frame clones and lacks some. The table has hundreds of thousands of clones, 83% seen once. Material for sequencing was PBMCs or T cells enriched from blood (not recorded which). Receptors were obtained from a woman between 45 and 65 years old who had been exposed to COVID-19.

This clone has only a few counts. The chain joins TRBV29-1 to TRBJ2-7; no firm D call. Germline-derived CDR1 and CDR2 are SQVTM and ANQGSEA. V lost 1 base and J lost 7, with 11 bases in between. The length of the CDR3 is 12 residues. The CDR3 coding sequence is TGCAGCGTTGAAGGACACCTCAGGGAGCAGTACTTC. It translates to CSVEGHLREQYF.

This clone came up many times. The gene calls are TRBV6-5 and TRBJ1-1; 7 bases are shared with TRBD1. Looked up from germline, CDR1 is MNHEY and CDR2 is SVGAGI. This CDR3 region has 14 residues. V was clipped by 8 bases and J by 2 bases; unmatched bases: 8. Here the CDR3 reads CASGWDRKNTEAFF. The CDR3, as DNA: TGTGCCAGCGGCTGGGACAGAAAAAACACTGAAGCTTTCTTT.

The CDR3, as DNA: TGTGCCAGCAGCTTGGCGACTGACTTCTATGGCTACACCTTC. It codes for CASSLATDFYGYTF. The chain recombines TRBV7-8 with TRBJ1-2; no clear D gene. V lost 3 bases to trimming and J lost 4 bases, with 12 bases between them. This CDR3 contains 14 residues. The germline gives CDR1 SGHVS, CDR2 FQNEAQ.

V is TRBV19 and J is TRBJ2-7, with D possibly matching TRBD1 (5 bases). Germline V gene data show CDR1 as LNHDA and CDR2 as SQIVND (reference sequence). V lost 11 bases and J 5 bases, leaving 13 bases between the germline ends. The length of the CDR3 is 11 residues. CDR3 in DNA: TGTGCCGTGGGGCAGGGCCACGAGCAGTACTTC. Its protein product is CAVGQGHEQYF.

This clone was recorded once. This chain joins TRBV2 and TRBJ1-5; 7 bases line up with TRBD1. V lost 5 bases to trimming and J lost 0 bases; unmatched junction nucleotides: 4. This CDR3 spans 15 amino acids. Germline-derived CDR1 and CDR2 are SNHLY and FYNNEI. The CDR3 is CASSSDRDSNQPQHF. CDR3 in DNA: TGTGCCAGCAGTTCCGACAGGGATAGCAATCAGCCCCAGCATTTT.

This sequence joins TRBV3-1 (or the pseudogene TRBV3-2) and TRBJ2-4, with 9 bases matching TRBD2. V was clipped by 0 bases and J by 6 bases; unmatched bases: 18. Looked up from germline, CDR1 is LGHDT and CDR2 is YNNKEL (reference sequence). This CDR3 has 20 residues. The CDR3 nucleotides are TGTGCCAGCAGCCAAGAAGGTAGCGGGGGTTCCCTGTGGGGCGGAAACATTCAGTACTTC. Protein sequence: CASSQEGSGGSLWGGNIQYF.

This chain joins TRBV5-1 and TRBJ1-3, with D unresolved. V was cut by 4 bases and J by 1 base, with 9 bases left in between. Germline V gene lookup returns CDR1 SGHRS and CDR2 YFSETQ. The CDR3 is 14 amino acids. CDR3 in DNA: TGCGCCAGCAGCCAGAAACCATCTGGAAACACCATATATTTT. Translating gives CASSQKPSGNTIYF.

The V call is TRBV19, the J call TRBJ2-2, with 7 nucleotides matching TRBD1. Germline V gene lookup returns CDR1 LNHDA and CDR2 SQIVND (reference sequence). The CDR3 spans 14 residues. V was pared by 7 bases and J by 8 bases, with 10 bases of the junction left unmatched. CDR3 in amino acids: CASTPGQFSGELFF. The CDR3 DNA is TGTGCCAGTACCCCGGGACAGTTTTCTGGGGAGCTGTTTTTT.

For the CDR3, the DNA is TGTGCCAGCAGTTTTCTGGGGGCTAACCTGAACACTGAAGCTTTCTTT. This encodes CASSFLGANLNTEAFF. The rearrangement joins TRBV28 to TRBJ1-1; D may be TRBD1 (6 bases). Germline V CDR1 and CDR2: MDHEN, SYDVKM. V dropped 3 bases and J dropped 0 bases, with 14 bases sitting between them. The CDR3 spans 16 residues.

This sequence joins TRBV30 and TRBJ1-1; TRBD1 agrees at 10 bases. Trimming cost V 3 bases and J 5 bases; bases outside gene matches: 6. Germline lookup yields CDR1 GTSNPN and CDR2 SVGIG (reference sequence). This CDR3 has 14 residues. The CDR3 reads CAWSPGQGRTEAFF. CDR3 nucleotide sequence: TGTGCCTGGAGCCCGGGACAGGGGAGGACTGAAGCTTTCTTT. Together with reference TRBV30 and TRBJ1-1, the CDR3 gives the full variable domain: SQTIHQWPATLVQPVGSPLSLECTVEGTSNPNLYWYRQAAGRGLQLLFYSVGIGQISSEVPQNLSASRPQDRQFILSSKKLLLSDSGFYLCAWSPGQGRTEAFFGQGTRLTVV.

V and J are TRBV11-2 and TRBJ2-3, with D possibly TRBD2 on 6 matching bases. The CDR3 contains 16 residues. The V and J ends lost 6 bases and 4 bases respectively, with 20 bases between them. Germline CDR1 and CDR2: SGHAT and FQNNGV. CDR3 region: CASRPEGGRASDTQYF. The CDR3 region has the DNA TGTGCCAGCAGGCCGGAGGGAGGCCGGGCATCAGATACGCAGTATTTT.

CDR3 DNA sequence: TGTGCCAGCAGTTACCCCACGGGAGCGGGGGTCGGTGAGCAGTTCTTC. This codes for CASSYPTGAGVGEQFF. The J gene is TRBJ2-1, the V gene TRBV6-2 or TRBV6-3; 8 nucleotides match TRBD2. The CDR3 has 16 amino acids. Germline V gene lookup returns CDR1 MNHEY and CDR2 SVGEGT. J lost 9 bases, V lost 2 bases, and 12 bases had no gene match.

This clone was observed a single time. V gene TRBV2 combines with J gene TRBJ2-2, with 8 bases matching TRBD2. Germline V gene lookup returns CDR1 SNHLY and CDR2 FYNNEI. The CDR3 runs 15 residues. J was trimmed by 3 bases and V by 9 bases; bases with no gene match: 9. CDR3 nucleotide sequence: TGTGCCAGTTCAACTGCGGGGGGACACACCGGGGAGCTGTTTTTT. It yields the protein CASSTAGGHTGELFF.

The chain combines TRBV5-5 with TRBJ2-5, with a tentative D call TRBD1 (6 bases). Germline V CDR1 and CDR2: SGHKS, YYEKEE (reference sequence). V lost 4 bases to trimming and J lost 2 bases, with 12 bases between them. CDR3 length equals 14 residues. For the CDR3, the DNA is TGTGCCAGCAGCCGCACCGGGACACAAGAGACCCAGTACTTC. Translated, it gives CASSRTGTQETQYF.

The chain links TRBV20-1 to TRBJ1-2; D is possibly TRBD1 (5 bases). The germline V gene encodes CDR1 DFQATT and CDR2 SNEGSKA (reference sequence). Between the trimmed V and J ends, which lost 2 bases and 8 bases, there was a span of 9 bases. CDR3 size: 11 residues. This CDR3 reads CSARPWGGYTF. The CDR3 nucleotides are TGCAGTGCTAGACCCTGGGGCGGCTACACCTTC.

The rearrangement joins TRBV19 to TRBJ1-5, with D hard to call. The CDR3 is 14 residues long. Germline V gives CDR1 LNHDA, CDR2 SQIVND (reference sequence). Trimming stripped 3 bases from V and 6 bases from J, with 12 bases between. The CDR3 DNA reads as TGTGCCAGTAGTATCACCGGGGATGGTCAGCCCCAGCATTTT. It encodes CASSITGDGQPQHF.

In nucleotides, the CDR3 is TGTGCCACCAGCAGAGCACGGGATAGATACTATGGCTACACCTTC. Translating it yields CATSRARDRYYGYTF. The chain couples TRBV15 to TRBJ1-2, with D uncertain. This CDR3 has 15 amino acids. The ends were cut back, 1 base at V and 3 bases at J, with 12 bases in the middle. Germline V gene data show CDR1 as LNHNV and CDR2 as YYDKDF (reference sequence).

CDR3 amino acids: CASSSSQDRSSYEQYF. CDR3 coding DNA: TGTGCCAGCAGCTCCAGCCAGGACAGGAGCTCCTACGAGCAGTACTTC. The V and J genes are TRBV11-2 and TRBJ2-7; TRBD1 matches 7 bases. This CDR3 comprises 16 residues. With V trimmed by 4 bases and J by 0 bases, 9 bases remained unmatched. CDR1 is SGHAT, CDR2 FQNNGV, per germline.

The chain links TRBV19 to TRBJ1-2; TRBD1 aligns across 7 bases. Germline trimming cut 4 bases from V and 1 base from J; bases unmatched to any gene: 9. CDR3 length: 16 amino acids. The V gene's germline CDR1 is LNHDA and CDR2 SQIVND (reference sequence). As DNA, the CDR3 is TGTGCCAGTAGTACTCTTTGGGACAGTTATAACTATGGCTACACCTTC. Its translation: CASSTLWDSYNYGYTF.

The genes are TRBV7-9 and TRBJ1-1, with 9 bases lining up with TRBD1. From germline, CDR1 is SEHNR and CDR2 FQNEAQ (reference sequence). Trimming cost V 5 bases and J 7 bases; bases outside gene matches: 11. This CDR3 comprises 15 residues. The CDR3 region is CASSPGGDRVSEAFF. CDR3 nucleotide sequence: TGTGCCAGCAGCCCCGGGGGGGACAGGGTTAGTGAAGCTTTCTTT.